A selection of T cell receptor beta chains follows, all from one sample in a study of blood T cells in healthy people across ages. TCRdb reprocessed the 5' RACE reads with MiXCR, giving one entry per CDR3 protein. The sample has roughly 2 million distinct CDR3 sequences; 40% to 55% are singletons. Input material: blood. The receptors were gathered from a middle-aged woman in good health. CDR3s include the opening cysteine and the closing phenylalanine or tryptophan. The order of the fields is J gene, V gene, CDR3 length, clone size, D gene, CDR3 protein, CDR3 DNA. D genes are given only for firm matches. Clone sizes are given selectively: once, few, many, or a class where the clone is expanded.

J gene: TRBJ2-1; V gene: TRBV5-1; CDR3 length: 14; clone size: few; D gene: TRBD2; CDR3 protein: CASSSGTSGLVQFF; CDR3 DNA: TGCGCCAGCAGCTCCGGGACTAGCGGGTTGGTTCAGTTCTTC
J gene: TRBJ2-4; V gene: TRBV15; CDR3 length: 13; clone size: NA; D gene: NA; CDR3 protein: CATAGKIRDIQYF; CDR3 DNA: TGTGCCACCGCAGGGAAAATAAGGGACATTCAGTACTTC
J gene: TRBJ2-1; V gene: TRBV9; CDR3 length: 17; clone size: few; D gene: NA; CDR3 protein: CASSVEGGTEGTNEQFF; CDR3 DNA: TGTGCCAGCAGCGTAGAGGGTGGGACTGAGGGGACAAATGAGCAGTTCTTC
J gene: TRBJ2-5; V gene: TRBV27; CDR3 length: 14; clone size: few; D gene: NA; CDR3 protein: CASSPYRGGETQYF; CDR3 DNA: TGTGCCAGCAGTCCCTACAGGGGAGGAGAGACCCAGTACTTC
J gene: TRBJ2-7; V gene: TRBV6-2/TRBV6-3; CDR3 length: 14; clone size: NA; D gene: NA; CDR3 protein: CASSSQEARYEQYF; CDR3 DNA: TGTGCCAGCAGTTCACAGGAGGCGCGGTACGAGCAGTACTTC
J gene: TRBJ1-6; V gene: TRBV20-1; CDR3 length: 16; clone size: NA; D gene: TRBD1; CDR3 protein: CSARDLRGQGNSPLHF; CDR3 DNA: TGCAGTGCTAGAGATTTGAGGGGGCAAGGTAATTCACCCCTCCACTTT
J gene: TRBJ2-1; V gene: TRBV20-1; CDR3 length: 13; clone size: NA; D gene: NA; CDR3 protein: CSAESGLLNEQFF; CDR3 DNA: TGCAGTGCGGAAAGTGGTCTACTCAATGAGCAGTTCTTC
J gene: TRBJ2-3; V gene: TRBV7-2; CDR3 length: 15; clone size: NA; D gene: TRBD2; CDR3 protein: CASSSPGLAGHTQYF; CDR3 DNA: TGTGCCAGCAGCTCTCCGGGACTAGCGGGGCATACGCAGTATTTT
J gene: TRBJ2-1; V gene: TRBV5-5; CDR3 length: 15; clone size: NA; D gene: NA; CDR3 protein: CASSSPGQTGDEQFF; CDR3 DNA: TGTGCCAGCAGTTCTCCGGGACAGACGGGGGATGAGCAGTTCTTC
J gene: TRBJ2-5; V gene: TRBV6-5; CDR3 length: 21; clone size: NA; D gene: TRBD2; CDR3 protein: CASSYSSPGGGGGAHKETQYF; CDR3 DNA: TGTGCCAGCAGTTACTCGTCCCCGGGGGGCGGCGGGGGGGCCCATAAAGAGACCCAGTACTTC
J gene: TRBJ2-3; V gene: TRBV9; CDR3 length: 16; clone size: NA; D gene: NA; CDR3 protein: CASSPYTISSTDTQYF; CDR3 DNA: TGTGCCAGCAGCCCCTACACGATATCTAGCACAGATACGCAGTATTTT
J gene: TRBJ1-2; V gene: TRBV7-3; CDR3 length: 14; clone size: NA; D gene: TRBD1; CDR3 protein: CASSPAGQGAGYTF; CDR3 DNA: TGTGCCAGCAGCCCGGCGGGACAGGGGGCTGGCTACACCTTC
J gene: TRBJ1-6; V gene: TRBV20-1; CDR3 length: 14; clone size: NA; D gene: TRBD1; CDR3 protein: CSARQGDHNSPLHF; CDR3 DNA: TGCAGTGCCCGACAGGGGGACCATAATTCACCCCTCCACTTT
J gene: TRBJ2-6; V gene: TRBV27; CDR3 length: 15; clone size: NA; D gene: TRBD1; CDR3 protein: CASSKGAAGANVLTF; CDR3 DNA: TGTGCCAGCAGTAAGGGGGCGGCCGGGGCCAACGTCCTGACTTTC
J gene: TRBJ2-7; V gene: TRBV14; CDR3 length: 16; clone size: NA; D gene: TRBD1; CDR3 protein: CASSLPGTGSFYEQYF; CDR3 DNA: TGTGCCAGCAGCCTTCCCGGGACAGGGTCTTTCTACGAGCAGTACTTC
J gene: TRBJ2-7; V gene: TRBV11-1; CDR3 length: 15; clone size: NA; D gene: NA; CDR3 protein: CASSSDSTNYNEQYF; CDR3 DNA: TGTGCCAGCAGTTCGGACTCGACTAACTACAATGAGCAGTACTTC
J gene: TRBJ2-7; V gene: TRBV6-5; CDR3 length: 13; clone size: NA; D gene: NA; CDR3 protein: CASSYRSADEQYF; CDR3 DNA: TGTGCCAGCAGTTACCGAAGTGCCGACGAGCAGTACTTC
J gene: TRBJ2-1; V gene: TRBV7-9; CDR3 length: 14; clone size: NA; D gene: NA; CDR3 protein: CASSSYGAGNEQFF; CDR3 DNA: TGTGCCAGCAGCTCCTATGGGGCTGGGAATGAGCAGTTCTTC
J gene: TRBJ2-5; V gene: TRBV20-1; CDR3 length: 10; clone size: few; D gene: NA; CDR3 protein: CSASGNEQYF; CDR3 DNA: TGCAGTGCTAGTGGGAATGAGCAGTACTTC
J gene: TRBJ2-3; V gene: TRBV6-2/TRBV6-3; CDR3 length: 18; clone size: few; D gene: TRBD2; CDR3 protein: CASSPNDYSGGHTDTQYF; CDR3 DNA: TGTGCCAGCAGTCCTAATGACTATAGCGGGGGGCACACAGATACGCAGTATTTT
J gene: TRBJ2-7; V gene: TRBV28; CDR3 length: 14; clone size: NA; D gene: TRBD1; CDR3 protein: CASRLQGAQDEQYF; CDR3 DNA: TGTGCCAGCAGATTACAGGGGGCTCAGGACGAGCAGTACTTC
J gene: TRBJ2-3; V gene: TRBV7-2; CDR3 length: 13; clone size: few; D gene: NA; CDR3 protein: CASSEQITDTQYF; CDR3 DNA: TGTGCCAGCAGCGAACAGATCACAGATACGCAGTATTTT
J gene: TRBJ2-4; V gene: TRBV10-3; CDR3 length: 16; clone size: few; D gene: TRBD2; CDR3 protein: CAISESLAARVNIQYF; CDR3 DNA: TGTGCCATCAGTGAGTCCCTAGCGGCGAGGGTGAACATTCAGTACTTC
J gene: TRBJ2-7; V gene: TRBV5-6; CDR3 length: 15; clone size: NA; D gene: TRBD1; CDR3 protein: CASLHYRGDSYGQYF; CDR3 DNA: TGTGCCAGCCTTCATTACAGGGGGGACTCCTACGGGCAGTACTTC